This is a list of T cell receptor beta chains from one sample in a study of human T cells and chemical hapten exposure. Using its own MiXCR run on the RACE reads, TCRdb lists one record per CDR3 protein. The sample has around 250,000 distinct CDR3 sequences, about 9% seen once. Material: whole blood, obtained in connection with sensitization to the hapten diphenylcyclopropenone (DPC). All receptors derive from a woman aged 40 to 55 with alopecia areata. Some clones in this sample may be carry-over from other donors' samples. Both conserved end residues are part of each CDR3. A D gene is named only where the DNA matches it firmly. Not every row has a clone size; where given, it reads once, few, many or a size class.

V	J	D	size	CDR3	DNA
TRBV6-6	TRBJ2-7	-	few	CASSYSDLAVYEQYF	TGTGCCAGCAGTTACTCGGACCTAGCTGTCTACGAGCAGTACTTC
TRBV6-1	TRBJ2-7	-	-	CASSEAGNEQYF	TGTGCCAGCAGTGAAGCGGGGAACGAGCAGTACTTC
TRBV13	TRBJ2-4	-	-	CASSHRDDLAKNIQYF	TGTGCCAGCAGCCACCGGGACGACTTAGCCAAAAACATTCAGTACTTC
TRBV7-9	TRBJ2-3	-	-	CASSYVSTDTQYF	TGTGCCAGCAGCTATGTGAGCACAGATACGCAGTATTTT
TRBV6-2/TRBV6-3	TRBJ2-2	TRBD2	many	CASSSGRATGELFF	TGTGCCAGCAGTAGCGGGAGGGCCACCGGGGAGCTGTTTTTT
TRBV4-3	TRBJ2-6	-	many	CASSQDIRGAGANVLTF	TGCGCCAGCAGCCAAGATATAAGAGGGGCTGGGGCCAACGTCCTGACTTTC
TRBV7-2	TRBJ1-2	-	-	CASSFSVYGYTF	TGTGCCAGCAGCTTCTCAGTCTATGGCTACACCTTC
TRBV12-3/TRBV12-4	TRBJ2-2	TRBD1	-	CASSTWDSLTGELFF	TGTGCCAGCAGTACTTGGGACAGCCTCACCGGGGAGCTGTTTTTT
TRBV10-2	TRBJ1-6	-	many	CASSDSQGASPLHF	TGCGCCAGCAGTGATTCACAGGGAGCCTCACCCCTCCACTTT
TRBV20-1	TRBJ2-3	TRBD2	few	CSASAVAGARDTQYF	TGCAGTGCTAGTGCGGTAGCGGGAGCCAGGGATACGCAGTATTTT
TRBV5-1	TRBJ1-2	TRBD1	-	CASSLVEGGDGYTF	TGCGCCAGCAGCTTGGTTGAAGGGGGCGATGGCTACACCTTC
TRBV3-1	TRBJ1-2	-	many	CASSQVPAGNYGYTF	TGTGCCAGCAGCCAAGTCCCCGCAGGGAACTATGGCTACACCTTC
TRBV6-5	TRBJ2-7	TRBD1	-	CASRGQGNEQYF	TGTGCCAGCAGGGGACAGGGGAACGAGCAGTACTTC
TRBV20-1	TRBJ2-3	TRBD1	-	CSAADTGGVTDTQYF	TGCAGTGCTGCTGACACAGGGGGTGTCACAGATACGCAGTATTTT
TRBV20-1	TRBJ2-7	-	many	CSARDLSYEQYF	TGCAGTGCTAGAGACCTAAGCTACGAGCAGTACTTC
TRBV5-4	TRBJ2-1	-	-	CASSLGGSSAGSYNEQFF	TGTGCCAGCAGCTTGGGGGGGTCTAGCGCGGGATCCTACAATGAGCAGTTCTTC
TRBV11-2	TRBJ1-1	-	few	CASSLLEGAEAFF	TGTGCCAGCAGCTTACTGGAGGGCGCTGAAGCTTTCTTT
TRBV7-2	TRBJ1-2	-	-	CASSLGGQGRNYGYTF	TGTGCCAGCAGCTTAGGAGGGCAGGGAAGGAACTATGGCTACACCTTC
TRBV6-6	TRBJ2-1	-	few	CASSYGDGAFF	TGTGCCAGCAGTTACGGGGACGGAGCGTTCTTC
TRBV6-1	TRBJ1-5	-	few	CASSDRQGRQPQHF	TGTGCCAGCAGTGATCGGCAGGGGAGGCAGCCCCAGCATTTT
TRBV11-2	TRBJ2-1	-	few	CASSSPGLLLNEQFF	TGTGCCAGCAGCAGCCCGGGACTTCTCCTAAATGAGCAGTTCTTC
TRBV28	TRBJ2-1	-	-	CASRELSPLVDEQFF	TGTGCCAGCAGAGAATTGTCCCCCCTTGTCGATGAGCAGTTCTTC
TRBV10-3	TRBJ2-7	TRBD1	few	CAISGGQGGYEQYF	TGTGCCATCAGTGGCGGACAGGGTGGCTACGAGCAGTACTTC
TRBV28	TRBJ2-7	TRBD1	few	CASRVSGQVYEQYF	TGTGCCAGCAGAGTGTCGGGACAGGTCTACGAGCAGTACTTC
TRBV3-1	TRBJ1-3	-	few	CASSHSDSGNTIYF	TGTGCCAGCAGCCACAGCGACTCTGGAAACACCATATATTTT
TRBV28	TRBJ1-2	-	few	CASRTDHGYTF	TGTGCCAGCAGGACTGACCATGGCTACACCTTC
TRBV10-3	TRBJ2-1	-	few	CAISESGDEQFF	TGTGCCATCAGTGAGTCAGGCGATGAGCAGTTCTTC
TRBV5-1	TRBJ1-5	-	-	CASSLFPGEQPQHF	TGCGCCAGCAGCTTGTTCCCAGGGGAACAGCCCCAGCATTTT
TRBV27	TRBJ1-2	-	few	CASSFPGTDKPNYGYTF	TGTGCCAGCAGTTTCCCTGGGACGGACAAACCCAACTATGGCTACACCTTC
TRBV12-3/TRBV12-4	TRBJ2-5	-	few	CASSPIGGLPETQYF	TGTGCCAGCAGCCCCATAGGGGGACTACCAGAGACCCAGTACTTC
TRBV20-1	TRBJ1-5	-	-	CSALSATGWVAQHF	TGCAGTGCCCTAAGCGCAACAGGGTGGGTAGCCCAGCATTTT